Below, 22 T cell receptor beta chains from the same sample are listed, as sequenced in a study of regulatory T cells in long-lasting Graves disease. Investigators prepared the TCR beta libraries by applying iRepertoire HTBI primers and Arm-PCR of CDR3 regions. TCRdb processed the multiplex PCR reads anew with MiXCR; each CDR3 protein has one entry. The profile shows roughly 350,000 distinct CDR3 sequences, roughly 17% of them singletons. Time point specified: newly diagnosed GD, antithyroid drugs for less than 3 months. PBMC RNA was the source of the TCR library. This same sample was also part of a study on T cells in Graves' hyperthyroidism and ophthalmopathy.

This material consisted of peripheral blood mononuclear cells (PBMCs), taken at new diagnosis, from a patient treated with antithyroid drugs. The source of these receptors is a woman aged 18-29 years with Graves disease.

This clonotype was seen many times. J is TRBJ2-4 and V is TRBV11-2; TRBD1 is a possible D gene (6 bases). The V end lost 3 bases, the J end lost 7 bases, and 13 bases lay between the germline ends. The CDR3 extends over 14 amino acids. The V gene's germline CDR1 is SGHAT and CDR2 FQNNGV. This CDR3 is CASSFFNRDNIQYF. CDR3 bases: TGTGCCAGCAGCTTTTTTAACAGGGACAACATTCAGTACTTC.

This clonotype was seen at least ten times. The chain links TRBV15 to TRBJ2-1; no clear D. The germline gives CDR1 LNHNV, CDR2 YYDKDF (reference sequence). V gave up 6 bases and J gave up 7 bases, with 10 bases separating them. The CDR3 extends over 12 amino acids. CDR3 sequence (DNA): TGTGCCACCAGTGGGTTTTCAAATGAGCAGTTCTTC. This encodes CATSGFSNEQFF.

CDR3 loop: CASSYEGESSPLHF. The DNA for the CDR3 is TGTGCCAGCAGTTACGAAGGGGAGAGCTCACCCCTCCACTTT. This chain uses TRBV6-2 or TRBV6-3 with TRBJ1-6; a possible D gene is TRBD1 (5 bases). Trimming pared 2 bases from V and 10 bases from J, leaving 12 bases between. In germline, CDR1 is MNHEY, CDR2 SVGEGT. The CDR3 is 14 amino acids.

In this sample, this clonotype turned up a few times. The chain is built from TRBV6-2 or TRBV6-3 and TRBJ1-2; D call uncertain. Germline CDR1 reads MNHEY; CDR2 reads SVGEGT. V dropped 3 bases and J dropped 1 base, with 21 bases sitting between them. CDR3 length: 18 amino acids. The DNA for the CDR3 is TGTGCCAGCAGTTATCCCTCGACGCACAGACCGAATAACTATGGCTACACCTTC. The encoded protein is CASSYPSTHRPNNYGYTF.

This clonotype was counted many times. The rearrangement uses TRBV13 and TRBJ2-1; 7 bases line up with TRBD2. The CDR3 has 13 residues. Trimming cost V 7 bases and J 10 bases; bases outside gene matches: 10. Germline V gene lookup returns CDR1 PRHDT and CDR2 FYEKMQ (reference sequence). CDR3 sequence (DNA): TGTGCCAGCACAGGAGGCGCGGGAGACGAGCAGTTCTTC. Protein sequence: CASTGGAGDEQFF.

This clonotype has only a few counts. This rearrangement joins TRBV2 to TRBJ1-2, with D possibly matching TRBD1 (5 bases). The CDR3 covers 14 residues. Trimming cost V 6 bases and J 8 bases, with 19 bases left between them. The germline CDR1 and CDR2 sequences are SNHLY and FYNNEI. Here the CDR3 reads CASSQGLGSLGYTF. The CDR3 nucleotides read TGTGCCAGCAGCCAGGGCCTCGGGTCGCTCGGCTACACCTTC.

In its sample, this clonotype was seen many times. This chain joins TRBV10-1 and TRBJ2-7, with D possibly TRBD1 on 5 matching bases. This CDR3 is 14 amino acids long. Looked up from germline, CDR1 is WNHNN and CDR2 is SYGVQD (reference sequence). Trimming cost V 0 bases and J 2 bases, with 8 bases left between them. The CDR3 sequence is CASSESTGAYEQYF. The CDR3 DNA sequence: TGCGCCAGCAGTGAGTCAACAGGCGCCTACGAGCAGTACTTC.

Many counts were recorded for this clonotype. The rearrangement joins TRBV5-1 to TRBJ2-3; TRBD1 matches 12 bases. The CDR3 contains 16 residues. V gave up 4 bases and J gave up 1 base; unmatched junction bases: 4. CDR1 is SGHRS, CDR2 YFSETQ, per germline. The CDR3 nucleotides read TGCGCCAGCAGCACCGGGACAGGGGGCGGCACAGATACGCAGTATTTT. Its translation is CASSTGTGGGTDTQYF.

A few counts support this clonotype. The gene calls are TRBV19 and TRBJ2-5, with D hard to call. The CDR3 extends over 12 amino acids. With 5 bases removed from V and 4 bases from J, the gap between germline ends came to 8 bases. CDR1 and CDR2 from the germline V gene are LNHDA and SQIVND (reference sequence). DNA of the CDR3: TGTGCCAGTAGTCCTTGGGGAGAGACCCAGTACTTC. This gives the protein CASSPWGETQYF.

The sample holds many counts of this clonotype. The chain combines TRBV11-2 with TRBJ2-3; perhaps TRBD1 as D (6 bases). Per germline, CDR1 SGHAT and CDR2 FQNNGV. The CDR3 consists of 16 residues. V lost 2 bases, J lost 1 base, and 13 bases lay in between. CDR3 coding DNA: TGTGCCAGCAGCTTAACCACAGGGTACGGCACAGATACGCAGTATTTT. This sequence encodes CASSLTTGYGTDTQYF.

There are many counts of this clonotype. CDR3 nucleotides: TGTGCCAGCAGTGAAGCACTAGCGGTCACCGGGGAGCTGTTTTTT. It specifies CASSEALAVTGELFF. The V gene is TRBV2, the J gene TRBJ2-2; 8 nucleotides match TRBD2. Looked up from germline, CDR1 is SNHLY and CDR2 is FYNNEI. The CDR3 sequence is 15 residues long. Trimming removed 0 bases from V and 4 bases from J; junction bases left unmatched: 1.

With respect to this clonotype: A clone one base away is much larger, so this may be a read error. As the CDR3 is not closed by the conserved phenylalanine or tryptophan, this likely results from a read error. This chain links TRBV20-1 with TRBJ2-4; possible D gene TRBD1, 5 bases. Trimming left V 3 bases short and J 8 bases short, with 11 bases between. The CDR3 is 12 amino acids. Germline assignment: CDR1 DFQATT and CDR2 SNEGSKA (reference sequence). For the CDR3, the DNA is TGCAGTGCTAGCCCCCTAGGGGACATTCAGTACATC. Protein sequence: CSASPLGDIQYI.

Many counts were recorded for this clonotype. Germline is not matched at one junction end, which may reflect a read error. The V gene is TRBV6-2 or TRBV6-3, the J gene TRBJ2-7; D unclear. CDR3 length equals 13 residues. Per germline, CDR1 MNHEY and CDR2 SVGEGT. CDR3 coding DNA: TGCGCCAGCAGAGGCAGGAACTCCTACGAGCAGTACTTC. Its protein is CASRGRNSYEQYF.

There are many counts of this clonotype. V and J are TRBV3-1 and TRBJ2-1, with TRBD2 identical over 8 bases. The CDR3 totals 16 residues. The germline V gene encodes CDR1 LGHDT and CDR2 YNNKEL (reference sequence). V shed 3 bases and J 6 bases; nucleotides not matched to a gene: 10. CDR3 nucleotide sequence: TGTGCCAGCAGCCACCCCGGGACTAGACTCGGCAATGAGCAGTTCTTC. Translation: CASSHPGTRLGNEQFF.

V and J are TRBV20-1 and TRBJ1-6, with 7 bases matching TRBD1. V shed 5 bases, J shed 0 bases, and the junction held 13 bases outside the gene matches. This CDR3 has 18 amino acids. Germline assignment: CDR1 DFQATT and CDR2 SNEGSKA (reference sequence). CDR3 sequence: CSARRRRQGSSYNSPLHF. CDR3 coding DNA: TGCAGTGCTCGCAGAAGAAGACAGGGTAGCTCCTATAATTCACCCCTCCACTTT.

This clonotype was found many times. The chain joins TRBV5-1 to TRBJ2-3; D possibly corresponds to TRBD1 (5 bases). V was trimmed by 0 bases and J by 7 bases, leaving 15 bases between them. The germline gives CDR1 SGHRS, CDR2 YFSETQ. The CDR3 consists of 15 residues. In DNA, the CDR3 is TGCGCCAGCAGCTTGGACGCACAGGTGGTACATACGCAGTATTTT. Translating it yields CASSLDAQVVHTQYF. The full variable domain, rest sourced from reference TRBV5-1 and TRBJ2-3, is KAGVTQTPRYLIKTRGQQVTLSCSPISGHRSVSWYQQTPGQGLQFLFEYFSETQRNKGNFPGRFSGRQFSNSRSEMNVSTLELGDSALYLCASSLDAQVVHTQYFGPGTRLTVL.

This clonotype was recorded many times. V is TRBV12-3 or TRBV12-4 and J is TRBJ2-7; tentative D call: TRBD1 (6 bases). This CDR3 has 12 amino acids. V lost 5 bases, J lost 6 bases, and 11 bases lay in between. The chain's CDR3 is CASSPTGSEQYF. The CDR3 coding sequence is TGTGCCAGCAGTCCTACAGGGAGCGAGCAGTACTTC.

This chain links TRBV2 with TRBJ2-7; D ambiguous. Germline V CDR1 and CDR2: SNHLY, FYNNEI. Trimming pared 5 bases from V and 0 bases from J, leaving 8 bases between. The CDR3 loop spans 13 amino acids. DNA for the CDR3: TGTGCCAGCAGTTCCGGGCGCTCCTACGAGCAGTACTTC. Translation gives CASSSGRSYEQYF.

This clonotype was observed many times. The CDR3 nucleotides read TGTGCCATCAGTGATGGTATGAACACTGAAGCTTTCTTT. This encodes CAISDGMNTEAFF. The chain combines TRBV10-3 with TRBJ1-1; D gene ambiguous. The length of the CDR3 is 13 residues. From germline, CDR1 is ENHRY and CDR2 SYGVKD. Trimming cost V 3 bases and J 0 bases, with 5 bases left between them.

Worth noting for this clonotype: Mismatch with germline at one junction end may stem from a read error. The chain couples TRBV20-1 to TRBJ1-1, with 7 bases lining up with TRBD1. Germline V CDR1 and CDR2: DFQATT, SNEGSKA (reference sequence). CDR3 length: 14 amino acids. The CDR3 loop is CSALGDSRNTEALF. The CDR3 coding sequence is TGCAGTGCTCTAGGGGACAGTCGGAACACTGAAGCTCTCTTT.

This chain links TRBV6-1 with TRBJ2-3; 11 bases are shared with TRBD2. V lost 6 bases to trimming and J lost 6 bases; unmatched junction nucleotides: 11. CDR3 size: 16 residues. CDR1 is MNHNS and CDR2 is SASEGT in the germline V gene. For the CDR3, the DNA is TGTGCCAGCAGAACAGTAGCGGGGGGGCGTCGGGATACGCAGTATTTT. This codes for CASRTVAGGRRDTQYF.

As concerns this clonotype: A much larger clone is a single base away; this may be a read error. The chain uses TRBV27 and TRBJ2-1, with unresolved D. The germline V gene encodes CDR1 MNHEY and CDR2 SMNVEV (reference sequence). The CDR3 spans 13 residues. The chain's CDR3 is CTSSFGLLGEQFF. The CDR3 nucleotides read TGTACCAGCAGTTTCGGGCTCCTCGGAGAGCAGTTCTTC.